These T cell receptor beta chains were read from a single sample in a study of tumor-infiltrating lymphocytes in primary liver carcinoma. TCRdb called the multiplex PCR reads again in MiXCR, with one record for every CDR3 protein. The sample lists 330,000 or so distinct CDR3 sequences; around three fifths were seen once. The sequencing sample was made of peripheral blood. The receptor set was obtained from a man aged 35-49 years with primary liver carcinoma and hepatitis B virus infection. The CDR3 runs from the conserved cysteine through the conserved F or W. A D gene is named only where the DNA matches it firmly. A row's size may be missing; if present it is once, few, many or a size class.

D	V	size	J	CDR3
-	TRBV6-6	many	TRBJ1-5	CASIFSPGGQPQHF
-	TRBV11-2	once	TRBJ1-2	CASSSTEVNDYTF
TRBD1	TRBV28	-	TRBJ2-1	CASSFHRDRGHNEQFF
TRBD1	TRBV4-1	-	TRBJ1-5	CASIQTGEHQPQHF
TRBD1	TRBV11-2	-	TRBJ2-7	CASSAGTGRTYEQYF
-	TRBV13	few	TRBJ1-2	CASSLGQGGTNYGYTF
TRBD1	TRBV5-1	few	TRBJ2-7	CASSLRAGGSLEQYF
TRBD1	TRBV6-2/TRBV6-3	many	TRBJ1-1	CASSHRGYVGAFF
-	TRBV6-1	many	TRBJ1-2	CASTEGGRYGYTF
TRBD1	TRBV11-2	many	TRBJ2-7	CASRPKLQGQTYEQYF
-	TRBV11-2	-	TRBJ2-7	CASSLGGCYEQYF
TRBD2	TRBV29-1	many	TRBJ2-5	CSVGGASGQETQYF
-	TRBV10-2	many	TRBJ2-3	CASSLGDGTQYF
-	TRBV28	-	TRBJ1-6	CASSRGPSYNSPLHF
TRBD1	TRBV5-6	-	TRBJ2-7	CASSVKTGGVHSYEQCF
-	TRBV11-2	-	TRBJ1-5	CASSLGSTANQPQHF
-	TRBV4-1	many	TRBJ2-7	CASSQASGRMNEQYF
TRBD1	TRBV6-6	few	TRBJ1-1	CASSYRGQIVVMNTEAFF
-	TRBV4-2	-	TRBJ1-5	CASSHEPGLSNQLQHF
-	TRBV6-2/TRBV6-3	-	TRBJ2-5	CASSHGRNHDIKETQYF
TRBD2	TRBV6-1	many	TRBJ2-7	CASRLTSPGDYEQYF
-	TRBV29-1	many	TRBJ1-1	CSVEGGWDTEAFF
-	TRBV6-2/TRBV6-3	many	TRBJ1-4	CASSSREGNEKLFF
-	TRBV5-4	-	TRBJ2-1	CASSLMREQFF
-	TRBV12-3/TRBV12-4	once	TRBJ1-1	CASSFQGMNTEVFF
-	TRBV24-1	-	TRBJ2-2	CATGRESVTGELFF
TRBD2	TRBV11-1	-	TRBJ2-1	CASSPRTSLVNEQIF
-	TRBV28	-	TRBJ2-7	CASSLVGDYEQYF
-	TRBV6-2/TRBV6-3	-	TRBJ2-2	CASSYSGFTGELFF
TRBD2	TRBV11-2	-	TRBJ2-1	CANSPRLAGVVNEQFF
TRBD1	TRBV6-6	many	TRBJ1-5	CASKGGQGLGQPQHF
-	TRBV28	few	TRBJ1-2	CASSFRQGYGYTF